This TCR beta chain was observed in a study of CD8+CD57+ T cells in acquired aplastic anemia. Study-wide background: Sorted cells (CD4+ and CD8+) yielded DNA amounts that averaged around 3.5 ug. CD4+ reads averaged roughly 11 million in healthy donors.

General study points: Any difference that existed in CD8+ Simpson's diversity between patients and controls was not significant. Some 31 sequences, all CD8+ CDR3, were shared between patients and controls.

At least ten counts were recorded for this clonotype. As yet, its antigen is unknown. The template for TCR beta VDJ and CDR3 sequence profiling was genomic DNA. In TCRdb, the reads were re-called with MiXCR into one record per CDR3 protein. The table includes some 410,000 distinct CDR3 sequences, under 80% detected once. The receptor's source is a human donor in good health, serving as a control. The sample taken for sequencing was sorted CD4+, CD8+, or CD8+CD57+ T cells (not recorded which) from PBMCs.

CDR3 in amino acids: CSARGQTGNTIYF. The DNA of the CDR3 is TGCAGTGCTAGAGGACAGACTGGAAACACCATATATTTT. The V and J genes are TRBV20-1 and TRBJ1-3; the D gene is possibly TRBD1 (5 bases). The CDR3 is 13 residues long. Trimming stripped 1 base from V and 2 bases from J, with 6 bases between. The V gene's germline CDR1 is DFQATT and CDR2 SNEGSKA (reference sequence).